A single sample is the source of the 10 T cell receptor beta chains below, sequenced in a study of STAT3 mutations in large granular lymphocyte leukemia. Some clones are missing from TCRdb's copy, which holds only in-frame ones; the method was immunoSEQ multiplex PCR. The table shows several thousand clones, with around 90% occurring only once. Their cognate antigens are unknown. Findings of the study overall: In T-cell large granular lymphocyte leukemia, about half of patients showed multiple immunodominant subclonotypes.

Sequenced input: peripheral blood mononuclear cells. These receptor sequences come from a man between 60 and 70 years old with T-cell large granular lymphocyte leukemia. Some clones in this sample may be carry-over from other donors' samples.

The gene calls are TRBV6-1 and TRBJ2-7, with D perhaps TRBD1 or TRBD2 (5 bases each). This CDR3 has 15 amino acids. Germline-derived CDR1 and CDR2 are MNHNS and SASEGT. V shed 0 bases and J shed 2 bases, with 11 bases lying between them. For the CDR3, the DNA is TGTGCCAGCAGTGAAGCGGGGGAAGTTGCCTACGAGCAGTACTTC. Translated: CASSEAGEVAYEQYF.

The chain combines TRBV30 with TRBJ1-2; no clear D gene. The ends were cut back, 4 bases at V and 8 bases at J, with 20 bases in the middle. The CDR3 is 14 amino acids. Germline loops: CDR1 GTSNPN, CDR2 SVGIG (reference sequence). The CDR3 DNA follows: TGTGCCTGGACCACCAGCGAAGGCAACGGGGGCTACACCTTC. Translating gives CAWTTSEGNGGYTF.

CDR3 bases: TGTGCCAGCTCACCCCCGACTAGCGGGATTGACCGGGAGCTGTTTTTT. Its protein product is CASSPPTSGIDRELFF. V is TRBV18 and J is TRBJ2-2; 11 nucleotides match TRBD2. This CDR3 spans 16 amino acids. From germline, CDR1 is KGHSH and CDR2 LQKENI. V lost 3 bases and J lost 9; bases outside the gene matches: 9.

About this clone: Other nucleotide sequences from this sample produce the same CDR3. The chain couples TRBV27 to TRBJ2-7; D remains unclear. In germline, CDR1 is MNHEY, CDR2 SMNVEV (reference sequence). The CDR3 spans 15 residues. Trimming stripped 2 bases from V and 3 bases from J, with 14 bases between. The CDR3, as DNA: TGTGCCAGCAGTTTAGGGTCATCAGGTAGCTACGAGCAGTACTTC. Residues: CASSLGSSGSYEQYF.

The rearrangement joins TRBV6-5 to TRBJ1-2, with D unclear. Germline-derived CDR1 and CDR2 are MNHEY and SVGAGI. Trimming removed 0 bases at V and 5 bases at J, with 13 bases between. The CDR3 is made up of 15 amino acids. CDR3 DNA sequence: TGTGCCAGCAGTTACTCGGGTCTGGAGGGATATGGCTACACCTTC. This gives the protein CASSYSGLEGYGYTF.

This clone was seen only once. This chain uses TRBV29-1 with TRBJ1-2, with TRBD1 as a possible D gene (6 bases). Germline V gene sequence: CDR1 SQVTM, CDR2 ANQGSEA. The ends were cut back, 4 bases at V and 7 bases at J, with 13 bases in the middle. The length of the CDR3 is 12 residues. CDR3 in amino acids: CSVVAGAGGYTF. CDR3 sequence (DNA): TGCAGCGTTGTGGCAGGGGCGGGTGGCTACACCTTC. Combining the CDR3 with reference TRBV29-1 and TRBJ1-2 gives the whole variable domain SAVISQKPSRDICQRGTSLTIQCQVDSQVTMMFWYRQQPGQSLTLIATANQGSEATYESGFVIDKFPISRPNLTFSTLTVSNMSPEDSSIYLCSVVAGAGGYTFGSGTRLTVV.

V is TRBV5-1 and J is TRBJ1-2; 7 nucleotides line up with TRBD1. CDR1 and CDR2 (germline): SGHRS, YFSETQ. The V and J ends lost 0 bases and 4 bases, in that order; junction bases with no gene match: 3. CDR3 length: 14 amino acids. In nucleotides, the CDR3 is TGCGCCAGCAGCTTGGAGGGGACAGTCTATGGCTACACCTTC. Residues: CASSLEGTVYGYTF. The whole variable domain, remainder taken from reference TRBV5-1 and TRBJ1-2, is KAGVTQTPRYLIKTRGQQVTLSCSPISGHRSVSWYQQTPGQGLQFLFEYFSETQRNKGNFPGRFSGRQFSNSRSEMNVSTLELGDSALYLCASSLEGTVYGYTFGSGTRLTVV.

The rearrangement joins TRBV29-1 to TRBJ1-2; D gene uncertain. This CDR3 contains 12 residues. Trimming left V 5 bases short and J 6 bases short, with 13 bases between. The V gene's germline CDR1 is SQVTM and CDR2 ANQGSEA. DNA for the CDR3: TGCAGCGTTCAGACCTCCACAGATGGCTACACCTTC. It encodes CSVQTSTDGYTF.

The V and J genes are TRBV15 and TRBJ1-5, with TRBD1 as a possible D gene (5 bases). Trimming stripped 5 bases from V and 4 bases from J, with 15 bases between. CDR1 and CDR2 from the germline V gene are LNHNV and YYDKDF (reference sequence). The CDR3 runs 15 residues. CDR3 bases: TGTGCCACCAGCGAGGGACGGCGCGAAAATCAGCCCCAGCATTTT. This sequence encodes CATSEGRRENQPQHF.

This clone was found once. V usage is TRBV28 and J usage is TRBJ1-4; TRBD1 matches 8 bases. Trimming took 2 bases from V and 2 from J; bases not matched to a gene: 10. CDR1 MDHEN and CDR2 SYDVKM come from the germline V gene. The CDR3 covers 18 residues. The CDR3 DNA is TGTGCCAGCAGTTTAGCCGCCAGGGGGCTGTCGACTAATGAAAAACTGTTTTTT. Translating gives CASSLAARGLSTNEKLFF.